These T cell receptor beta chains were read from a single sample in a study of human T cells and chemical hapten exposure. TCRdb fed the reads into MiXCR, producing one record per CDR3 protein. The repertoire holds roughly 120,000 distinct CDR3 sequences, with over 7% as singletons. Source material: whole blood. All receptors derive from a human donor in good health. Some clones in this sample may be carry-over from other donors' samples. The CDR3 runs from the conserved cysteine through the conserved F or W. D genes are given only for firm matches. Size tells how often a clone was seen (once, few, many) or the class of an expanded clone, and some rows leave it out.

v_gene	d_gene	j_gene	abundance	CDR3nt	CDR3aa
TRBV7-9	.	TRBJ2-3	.	TGTGCCAGCAGCTATGCAGGGTTAGATACGCAGTATTTT	CASSYAGLDTQYF
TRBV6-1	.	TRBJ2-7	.	TGTGCCAGCAGTAACTTACAGGGCTACGGCTACGAGCAGTACTTC	CASSNLQGYGYEQYF
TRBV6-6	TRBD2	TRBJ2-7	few	TGTGCCAGCAGTCATCGAGCGGGAGGGCCCCATCGAGTTAACGAGCAGTACTTC	CASSHRAGGPHRVNEQYF
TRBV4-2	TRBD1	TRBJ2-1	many	TGTGCCAGCAGCCAAGCCCGGACAGGGCTCGATGAGCAGTTCTTC	CASSQARTGLDEQFF
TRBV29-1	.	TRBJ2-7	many	TGCAGCGTTGTAGAGGCAGGCTCCTACGAGCAGTACTTC	CSVVEAGSYEQYF
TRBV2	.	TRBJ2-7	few	TGTGCCAGCATGGGTCCAGAAACCTACGAGCAGTACTTC	CASMGPETYEQYF
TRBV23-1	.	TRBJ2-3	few	TGCGCCAGCAGTCGTTATGAGACAGCAGATACGCAGTATTTT	CASSRYETADTQYF
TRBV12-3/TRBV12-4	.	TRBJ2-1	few	TGTGCCAGCAGTTTAAGGCTGAGCTCCTACAATGAGCAGTTCTTC	CASSLRLSSYNEQFF
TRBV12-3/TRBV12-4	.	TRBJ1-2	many	TGTGCCAGCAGTTTCCACGCTTATCGCGGCTACACCTTC	CASSFHAYRGYTF
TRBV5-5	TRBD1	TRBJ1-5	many	TGTGCCAGCAGCTGGGGACAGCTCCGTAACAATCAGCCCCAGCATTTT	CASSWGQLRNNQPQHF
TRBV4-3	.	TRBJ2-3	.	TGCGCCAGCAGCCAAGATTTGGCAGGAAGGGGCACAGATACGCAGTATTTT	CASSQDLAGRGTDTQYF
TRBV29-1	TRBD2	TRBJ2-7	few	TGCAGCGCCGGGACTAGCAGGAGCTCCTACGAGCAGTACTTC	CSAGTSRSSYEQYF
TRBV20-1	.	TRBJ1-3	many	TGCAGTGCTAGAGATCCCGAGGGGGGATCTGGAAACACCATATATTTT	CSARDPEGGSGNTIYF
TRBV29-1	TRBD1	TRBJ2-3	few	TGCAGCGCTGAGGACAGGGGACAGGATACGCAGTATTTT	CSAEDRGQDTQYF
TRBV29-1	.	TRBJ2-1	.	TGCAGCGTCACCGGGACGGAGTCCTACAATGAGCAGTTCTTC	CSVTGTESYNEQFF
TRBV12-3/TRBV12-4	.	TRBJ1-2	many	TGTGCCAGCAGGCCTACAGGGAACTATGGCTACACCTTC	CASRPTGNYGYTF
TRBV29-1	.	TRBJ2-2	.	TGCAGCGTTGGGGGATCCCCTTCCGGGGAGCTGTTTTTT	CSVGGSPSGELFF
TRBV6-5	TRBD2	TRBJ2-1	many	TGTGCCAGCAGCCCCGGGGGGGCGAATGAGCAGTTCTTC	CASSPGGANEQFF
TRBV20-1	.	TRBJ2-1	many	TGCAGTGCTAGAGATGGGGCGGGGGCCACCTACAATGAGCAGTTCTTC	CSARDGAGATYNEQFF
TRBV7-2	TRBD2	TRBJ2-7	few	TGTGCCAGCAGCTTAGTATCAATAATGGCGGGAGGGGACCACGAGCAGTACTTC	CASSLVSIMAGGDHEQYF